Sequencing of this T cell receptor (beta chain) was carried out in a study of breast tumors, draining lymph nodes, adjacent tissues. This clonotype was found many times. This CDR3 contains 15 residues. Trimming cost V 5 bases and J 0 bases, with 13 bases left between them. CDR1 and CDR2 from the germline V gene are SEHNR and FQNEAQ (reference sequence). Samples came from axillary lymph nodes draining the breast cancer. One entry per CDR3 protein results from TCRdb running MiXCR on the multiplex PCR reads. Of some 100,000 distinct CDR3 sequences in the sample, roughly 20% were seen once. The V gene is TRBV7-9, the J gene TRBJ2-5, with D possibly TRBD1 on 5 matching bases. The sequence came from a female donor with breast cancer. Some clones in this sample may be carry-over from other donors' samples. The sequenced sample consisted of axillary lymph node tissue. In DNA, the CDR3 is TGTGCCAGCAGCGCACAAACAGGAGACCAAGAGACCCAGTACTTC. Its translation: CASSAQTGDQETQYF.